One sample yielded the 24 T cell receptor beta chains listed below, sequenced in a study of spatial heterogeneity in lung cancer. Study-wide results and caveats: The study found that expanded intratumoral alpha and beta TCR counts tracked tumor mutation counts.

The antigens of these receptors remain unknown. Time point indicated: sample taken at primary tumor resection. From the 5' RACE reads, TCRdb called clonotypes with MiXCR, one entry per CDR3 protein. The sample holds approximately 7,100 distinct CDR3 sequences, more than 10% seen once. The specimen was lung tumor tissue, collected at surgery. These receptors were obtained from a male donor with early-stage non-small cell lung cancer.

This clonotype was observed at least ten times. This chain joins TRBV2 and TRBJ2-3; D is unclear. V was clipped by 7 bases and J by 1 base, with 12 bases between them. Germline CDR1 reads SNHLY; CDR2 reads FYNNEI. The CDR3 sequence is 14 residues long. CDR3 sequence: CASNGVSGTDTQYF. The CDR3, as DNA: TGTGCCAGCAATGGGGTATCGGGCACAGATACGCAGTATTTT.

This clonotype was counted ten times or more. The CDR3 loop reads CASTGLVNTGELFF. CDR3 in DNA: TGTGCCAGCACGGGACTAGTGAACACCGGGGAGCTGTTTTTT. The V and J genes are TRBV27 and TRBJ2-2; 8 nucleotides agree with TRBD2. J gave up 1 base and V 7 bases, and 2 bases lay outside the gene matches. Germline CDR1 and CDR2: MNHEY and SMNVEV (reference sequence). CDR3 length: 14 amino acids.

This clonotype came up many times. The CDR3 region has the DNA TGTGCCAGCAGCTTAGTCCCTAGCGGGGGTCCCGGGGAGCTGTTTTTT. Protein sequence: CASSLVPSGGPGELFF. The J gene is TRBJ2-2, the V gene TRBV7-2; TRBD2 matches at 10 bases. V lost 1 base, J lost 6 bases, and 5 bases stayed unmatched. Per the germline V gene, CDR1 is SGHTA and CDR2 is FQGNSA. This CDR3 has 16 residues.

This clonotype was counted ten times or more. The V call is TRBV18, the J call TRBJ1-1; the D gene is possibly TRBD1 (5 bases). The V end was cut by 2 bases, the J end by 7 bases, with 11 bases between. CDR1 KGHSH and CDR2 LQKENI come from the germline V gene. This CDR3 region has 13 residues. The CDR3 nucleotides are TGTGCCAGCTCACCAAGGCCCAGGGTTGAAGCTTTCTTT. It is translated as CASSPRPRVEAFF.

The chain combines TRBV29-1 with TRBJ2-7; 11 bases agree with TRBD2. V gave up 4 bases and J gave up 7 bases; unmatched junction bases: 12. Germline CDR1 SQVTM, CDR2 ANQGSEA. The CDR3 is 15 amino acids. DNA of the CDR3: TGCAGCGTTGCTTGGACTAGCGGGCCCAGGCGAGAGCAGTACTTC. This translates into CSVAWTSGPRREQYF.

The gene calls are TRBV7-2 and TRBJ1-5; 9 bases align to TRBD1. CDR1 and CDR2 from the germline V gene are SGHTA and FQGNSA. This CDR3 contains 15 residues. Germline trimming cut 5 bases from V and 4 bases from J; bases unmatched to any gene: 6. DNA of the CDR3: TGTGCCAGCAGCCCCCAGACAGGGGGAAATCAGCCCCAGCATTTT. Protein product: CASSPQTGGNQPQHF.

By its share, this clonotype is medium-sized (0.01 to 0.1%). The rearrangement links TRBV18 to TRBJ2-5; no firm D call. The CDR3 sequence is 11 residues long. Germline V gene lookup returns CDR1 KGHSH and CDR2 LQKENI. V was cut by 3 bases and J by 1 base, with 0 bases left in between. Here the CDR3 DNA reads TGTGCCAGCTCACCCCAAGAGACCCAGTACTTC. This translates into CASSPQETQYF.

This clonotype is labeled as large. The chain employs TRBV6-1 and TRBJ2-1; the D gene is possibly TRBD2 (5 bases). Deletions cut 10 bases from V and 9 bases from J, with 16 bases between. Germline V gene sequence: CDR1 MNHNS, CDR2 SASEGT. The CDR3 is 12 amino acids. The CDR3 DNA reads as TGTGCCACCAGCCGGGAAGTTGGTGAGCAGTTCTTC. It codes for CATSREVGEQFF.

The chain joins TRBV12-3 or TRBV12-4 to TRBJ2-7; TRBD1 agrees at 12 bases. The CDR3 consists of 15 residues. V lost 4 bases and J lost 6; bases outside the gene matches: 7. The DNA for the CDR3 is TGTGCCAGCAGTTGGCAGGGACAGGGGGCCGGCGAGCAGTACTTC. This translates into CASSWQGQGAGEQYF.

This clonotype was picked up many times. The chain employs TRBV11-2 and TRBJ2-5, with no clear D. The ends were cut back, 4 bases at V and 5 bases at J, with 14 bases in the middle. CDR3 length equals 14 residues. Germline assignment: CDR1 SGHAT and CDR2 FQNNGV. This CDR3 reads CASSSPLRVETQYF. In DNA, the CDR3 is TGTGCCAGCAGCTCCCCCCTCCGAGTGGAGACCCAGTACTTC.

Only a few counts were recorded for this clonotype. The CDR3: CSDTYGYTF. The CDR3 DNA reads as TGCAGCGACACTTATGGCTACACCTTC. V gene TRBV29-1 combines with J gene TRBJ1-2, with D unresolved. V was shortened by 7 bases and J by 5 bases, with 5 bases between the two germline ends. Germline V gene sequence: CDR1 SQVTM, CDR2 ANQGSEA. The CDR3 runs 9 residues.

The sample holds many counts of this clonotype. The chain couples TRBV9 to TRBJ2-1; 9 bases match TRBD2. V trimming: 1 base; J trimming: 4 bases; junction bases outside the gene matches: 9. The CDR3 has 17 amino acids. Germline V lookup: CDR1 SGDLS, CDR2 YYNGEE. The CDR3 DNA follows: TGTGCCAGCAGCGTAAAGAGTAGCGGGAGTATGTACAATGAGCAGTTCTTC. Its translation is CASSVKSSGSMYNEQFF.

The chain links TRBV5-6 to TRBJ1-6; 9 positions match TRBD1. Trimming took 3 bases from V and 3 from J; bases not matched to a gene: 4. The CDR3 totals 16 residues. In germline, CDR1 is SGHDT, CDR2 YYEEEE. CDR3 nucleotides: TGTGCCAGCAGCTGGGACAGGGAGCTCTATAATTCACCCCTCCACTTT. Residues: CASSWDRELYNSPLHF.

This clonotype was seen a few times. The chain carries TRBV6-2 or TRBV6-3 and TRBJ1-4; D not resolved. The CDR3 has 11 amino acids. V was pared by 6 bases and J by 5 bases, with 4 bases between. Germline loops: CDR1 MNHEY, CDR2 SVGEGT. CDR3 residues: CASSRNEKLFF. Here the CDR3 DNA reads TGTGCCAGCAGCAGAAATGAAAAACTGTTTTTT.

The table lists this clonotype with many counts. This chain uses TRBV7-8 with TRBJ2-3; TRBD1 agrees at 9 bases. This CDR3 has 15 amino acids. CDR1 SGHVS and CDR2 FQNEAQ come from the germline V gene. V dropped 4 bases and J dropped 8; count of bases not matched to a gene: 10. This chain's CDR3 is CASSSGGQGFPTQYF. As DNA, the CDR3 is TGTGCCAGCAGCTCCGGTGGACAGGGGTTCCCTACGCAGTATTTT.

This clonotype is medium-sized in the sample. This chain connects TRBV7-8 to TRBJ2-3, with 9 bases lining up with TRBD2. Germline values: CDR1 SGHVS, CDR2 FQNEAQ. The V gene end was trimmed by 1 base and the J gene end by 1 base; junction bases not matched to a gene: 9. This CDR3 spans 18 amino acids. The CDR3 region is CASSLVGSGRYRTDTQYF. In nucleotides, the CDR3 is TGTGCCAGCAGCTTAGTCGGTAGCGGGAGATACCGCACAGATACGCAGTATTTT.

This clonotype was detected ten times or more. The genes are TRBV5-4 and TRBJ2-5, with 10 bases matching TRBD1. Unmatched junction bases numbered 5, after V lost 4 bases and J lost 5 bases. The germline V gene has CDR1 SGHNT and CDR2 YYREEE (reference sequence). There are 14 residues in the CDR3. The CDR3 nucleotides read TGTGCCAGCAGCGGCGTGACAGGGGGCGAGACCCAGTACTTC. Its protein product is CASSGVTGGETQYF. The whole variable domain, filled in from reference TRBV5-4 and TRBJ2-5, reads ETGVTQSPTHLIKTRGQQVTLRCSSQSGHNTVSWYQQALGQGPQFIFQYYREEENGRGNFPPRFSGLQFPNYSSELNVNALELDDSALYLCASSGVTGGETQYFGPGTRLLVL.

This clonotype is labeled as medium-sized. The chain is built from TRBV5-5 and TRBJ2-1, with TRBD2 as a possible D gene (6 bases). Germline V CDR1 and CDR2: SGHKS, YYEKEE (reference sequence). This CDR3 has 15 residues. V gave up 0 bases and J gave up 6 bases, with 13 bases separating them. The CDR3 region has the DNA TGTGCCAGCAGCTTGGAACTAGCTATGGTCAATGAGCAGTTCTTC. It specifies CASSLELAMVNEQFF.

This clonotype qualifies as medium-sized (0.01 to 0.1%). This sequence joins TRBV19 and TRBJ1-5; the D gene is possibly TRBD1 (6 bases). The V end was cut by 11 bases, the J end by 5 bases, with 16 bases between. The V gene's germline CDR1 is LNHDA and CDR2 SQIVND (reference sequence). CDR3 length equals 13 residues. In DNA, the CDR3 is TGTGCCTCGGGGGGCGCGGGGGATCAGCCCCAGCATTTT. Protein: CASGGAGDQPQHF.

The chain links TRBV6-2 or TRBV6-3 to TRBJ2-3, with TRBD1 identical over 7 bases. The length of the CDR3 is 15 residues. J was trimmed by 4 bases and V by 0 bases; bases with no gene match: 4. Germline V lookup: CDR1 MNHEY, CDR2 SVGEGT. This CDR3 reads CASSYSTGMADTQYF. The CDR3 DNA reads TGTGCCAGCAGTTACTCGACAGGGATGGCAGATACGCAGTATTTT.

On this clonotype: Because the CDR3 is missing its conserved closing phenylalanine or tryptophan, this is likely a read error. No DNA is shown, since the ends of the CDR3 on it are uncertain; the CDR3 is the one TCRdb lists. The V call is TRBV7-2, the J call TRBJ2-5. Germline V gene lookup returns CDR1 SGHTA and CDR2 FQGNSA. The CDR3 is 9 amino acids in total, end residues counted. The CDR3 sequence: CASSLLWFG.

The V and J genes are TRBV9 and TRBJ1-2, with D perhaps TRBD1 (6 bases). The CDR3 consists of 16 residues. V lost 3 bases to trimming and J lost 6 bases, with 21 bases between them. CDR1 SGDLS and CDR2 YYNGEE come from the germline V gene. The CDR3 sequence: CASSGDPEQGWNGYTF. In DNA, the CDR3 is TGTGCCAGCAGCGGGGATCCGGAACAGGGATGGAATGGCTACACCTTC.

This chain joins TRBV5-1 and TRBJ1-1, with D maybe TRBD1 (5 bases). This CDR3 contains 13 residues. V was pared by 2 bases and J by 5 bases, with 10 bases between. The V gene's germline CDR1 is SGHRS and CDR2 YFSETQ. CDR3 residues: CASSFGRETEAFF. The CDR3 DNA is TGCGCCAGCAGCTTTGGCAGGGAAACTGAAGCTTTCTTT.

Many counts were recorded for this clonotype. The CDR3 carries no conserved terminal phenylalanine or tryptophan, so it likely arises from a read error. No DNA is shown, since the ends of the CDR3 on it are uncertain; the CDR3 is the one TCRdb lists. The gene calls are TRBV18 and TRBJ1-4; TRBD1 is taken as the D call from the table, unchecked against the DNA. Germline V gives CDR1 KGHSH, CDR2 LQKENI. The CDR3 adds up to 11 amino acids, both ends counted. CDR3 sequence: CASSPSPHAPL.